This T cell receptor beta chain came from a study of blood T cell repertoires in COVID-19. Study context: Material from acute and convalescent COVID-19 was sourced from the United States, Italy and Spain. PBMCs, B-cell-depleted T cells, or T cells were the source of the cDNA or gDNA that made up the material.

Patients of the Seattle cohort, enrolled during active infection, were followed longitudinally. This clone was seen only once. The V end lost 4 bases, the J end lost 4 bases, and 13 bases lay between the germline ends. The germline CDR1 and CDR2 sequences are SEHNR and FQNEAQ (reference sequence). CDR3 length: 14 amino acids. Authors' data handling: Amplifying reference gene primers gave estimates of nucleated cell counts. Repertoires were generated with immunoSEQ multiplex PCR, while TCRdb's copy carries only in-frame clones and drops some. That table gives V, J and clone size, and the DNA gave D and trimming. The data show about 150,000 clones, 85% seen once.

The sequence was obtained from a woman aged 55-69 years with COVID-19, enrolled during active disease. Sequences were obtained from peripheral blood. The gene calls are TRBV7-9 and TRBJ1-2; possible D gene TRBD1, 5 bases. The CDR3 DNA follows: TGTGCCAGCAGCTCCCCCGGGGGTCTCTATGGCTACACCTTC. It translates to CASSSPGGLYGYTF. The entire variable domain, with the rest obtained from reference TRBV7-9 and TRBJ1-2, is as follows: DTGVSQNPRHKITKRGQNVTFRCDPISEHNRLYWYRQTLGQGPEFLTYFQNEAQLEKSRLLSDRFSAERPKGSFSTLEIQRTEQGDSAMYLCASSSPGGLYGYTFGSGTRLTVV.